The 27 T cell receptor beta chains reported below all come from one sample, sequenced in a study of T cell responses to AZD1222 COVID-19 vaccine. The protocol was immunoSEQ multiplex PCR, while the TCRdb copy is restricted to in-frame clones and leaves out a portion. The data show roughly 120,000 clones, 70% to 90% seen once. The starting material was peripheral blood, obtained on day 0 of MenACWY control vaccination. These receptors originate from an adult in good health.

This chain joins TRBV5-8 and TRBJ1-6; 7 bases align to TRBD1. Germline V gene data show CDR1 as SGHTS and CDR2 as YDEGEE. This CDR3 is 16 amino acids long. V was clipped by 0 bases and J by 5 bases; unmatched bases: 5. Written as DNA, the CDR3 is TGTGCCAGCAGCTTGGTTACAGGGACAGATAATTCACCCCTCCACTTT. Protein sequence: CASSLVTGTDNSPLHF.

The CDR3 coding sequence is TGCGCCAGCAGCGAAGGGGGGATAGCGGGGGTCCCCTACGAGCAGTACTTC. Protein: CASSEGGIAGVPYEQYF. This chain connects TRBV4-3 to TRBJ2-7, with 9 positions matching TRBD2. This CDR3 has 17 amino acids. Trimming cost V 5 bases and J 2 bases; bases outside gene matches: 13. Germline-derived CDR1 and CDR2 are LGHNA and YSLEER.

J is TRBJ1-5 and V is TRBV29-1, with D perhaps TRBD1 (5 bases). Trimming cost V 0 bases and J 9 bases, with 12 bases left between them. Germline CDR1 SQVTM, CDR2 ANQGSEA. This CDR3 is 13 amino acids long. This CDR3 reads CSVEDQGVGPQHF. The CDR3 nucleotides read TGCAGCGTTGAAGATCAGGGAGTTGGGCCCCAGCATTTT. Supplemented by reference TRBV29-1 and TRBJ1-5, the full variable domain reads SAVISQKPSRDICQRGTSLTIQCQVDSQVTMMFWYRQQPGQSLTLIATANQGSEATYESGFVIDKFPISRPNLTFSTLTVSNMSPEDSSIYLCSVEDQGVGPQHFGDGTRLSIL.

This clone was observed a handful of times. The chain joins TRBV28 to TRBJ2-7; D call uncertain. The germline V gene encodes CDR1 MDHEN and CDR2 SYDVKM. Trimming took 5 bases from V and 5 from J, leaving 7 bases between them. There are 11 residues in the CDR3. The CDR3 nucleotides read TGTGCCAGCAGTACGTACAACGAGCAGTACTTC. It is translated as CASSTYNEQYF. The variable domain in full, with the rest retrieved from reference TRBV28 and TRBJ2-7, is DVKVTQSSRYLVKRTGEKVFLECVQDMDHENMFWYRQDPGLGLRLIYFSYDVKMKEKGDIPEGYSVSREKKERFSLILESASTNQTSMYLCASSTYNEQYFGPGTRLTVT.

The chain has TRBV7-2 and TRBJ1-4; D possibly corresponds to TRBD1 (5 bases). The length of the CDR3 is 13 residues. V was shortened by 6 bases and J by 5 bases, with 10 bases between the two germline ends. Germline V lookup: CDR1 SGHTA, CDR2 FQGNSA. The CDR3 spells CASSSGLNEKLFF. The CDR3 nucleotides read TGTGCCAGCAGTTCAGGGTTGAATGAAAAACTGTTTTTT.

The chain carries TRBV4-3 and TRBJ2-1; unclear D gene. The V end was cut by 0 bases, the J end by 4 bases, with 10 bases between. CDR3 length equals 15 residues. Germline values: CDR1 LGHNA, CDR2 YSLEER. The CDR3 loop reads CASSQDLGLYNEQFF. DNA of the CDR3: TGCGCCAGCAGCCAAGATCTTGGCCTATACAATGAGCAGTTCTTC.

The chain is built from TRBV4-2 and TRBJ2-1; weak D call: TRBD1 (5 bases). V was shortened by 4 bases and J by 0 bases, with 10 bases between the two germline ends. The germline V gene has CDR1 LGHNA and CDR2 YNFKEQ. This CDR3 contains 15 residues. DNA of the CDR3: TGTGCCAGCAGCCGCGCGACAGCCTCCTACAATGAGCAGTTCTTC. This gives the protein CASSRATASYNEQFF.

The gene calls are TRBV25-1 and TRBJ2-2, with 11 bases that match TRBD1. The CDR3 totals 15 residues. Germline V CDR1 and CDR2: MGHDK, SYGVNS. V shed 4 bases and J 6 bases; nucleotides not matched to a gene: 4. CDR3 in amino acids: CASSGTGGEPGELFF. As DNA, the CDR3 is TGTGCCAGCAGTGGGACAGGGGGCGAGCCCGGGGAGCTGTTTTTT.

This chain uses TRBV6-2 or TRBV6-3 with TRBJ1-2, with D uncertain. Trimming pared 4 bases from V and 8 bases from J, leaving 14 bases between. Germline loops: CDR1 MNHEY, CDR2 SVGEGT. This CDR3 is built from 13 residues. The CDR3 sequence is CASSLVLGRGYTF. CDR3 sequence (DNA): TGTGCCAGCAGTTTAGTGCTTGGACGAGGCTACACCTTC.

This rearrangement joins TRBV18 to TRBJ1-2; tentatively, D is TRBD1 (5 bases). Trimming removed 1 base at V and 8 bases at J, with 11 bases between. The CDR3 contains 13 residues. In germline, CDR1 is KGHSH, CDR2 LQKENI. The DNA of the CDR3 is TGTGCCAGCTCACCACGAGGGAGGGACGGCTACACCTTC. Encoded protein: CASSPRGRDGYTF.

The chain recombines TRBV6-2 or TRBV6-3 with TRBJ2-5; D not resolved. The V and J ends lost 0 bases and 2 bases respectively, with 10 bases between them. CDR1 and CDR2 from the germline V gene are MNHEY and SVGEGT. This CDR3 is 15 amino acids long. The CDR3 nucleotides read TGTGCCAGCAGTTACTCGTCTCGACTTCAAGAGACCCAGTACTTC. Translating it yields CASSYSSRLQETQYF.

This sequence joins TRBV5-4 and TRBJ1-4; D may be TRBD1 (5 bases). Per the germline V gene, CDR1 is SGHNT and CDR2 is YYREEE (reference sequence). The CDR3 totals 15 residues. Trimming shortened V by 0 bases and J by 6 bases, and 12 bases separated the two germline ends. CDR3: CASSLAEDSDEKLFF. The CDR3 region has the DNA TGTGCCAGCAGCTTGGCCGAAGACAGTGATGAAAAACTGTTTTTT.

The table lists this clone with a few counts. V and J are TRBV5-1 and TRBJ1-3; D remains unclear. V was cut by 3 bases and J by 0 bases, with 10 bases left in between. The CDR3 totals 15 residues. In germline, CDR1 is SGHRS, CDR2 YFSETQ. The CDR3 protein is CASSYTPSSGNTIYF. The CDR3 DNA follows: TGCGCCAGCAGCTATACACCAAGCTCTGGAAACACCATATATTTT.

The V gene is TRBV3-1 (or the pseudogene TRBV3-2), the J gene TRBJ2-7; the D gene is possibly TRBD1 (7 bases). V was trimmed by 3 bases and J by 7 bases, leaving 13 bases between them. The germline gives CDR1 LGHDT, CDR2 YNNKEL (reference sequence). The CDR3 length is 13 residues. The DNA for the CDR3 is TGTGCCAGCAGCCAGGGGGGACAGCTAGAGCAGTACTTC. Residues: CASSQGGQLEQYF.

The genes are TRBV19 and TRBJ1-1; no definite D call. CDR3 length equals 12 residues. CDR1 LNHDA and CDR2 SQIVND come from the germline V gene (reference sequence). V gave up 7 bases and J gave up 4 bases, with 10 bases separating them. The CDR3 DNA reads TGTGCCAGTAAAGGGCTCGGCACTGAAGCTTTCTTT. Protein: CASKGLGTEAFF.

The CDR3, as DNA: TGTGCCAGCAGCCAAGAAAGGGGGTGGGACACCCCCAACGAGCAGTACTTC. Translating it yields CASSQERGWDTPNEQYF. This sequence joins TRBV14 and TRBJ2-7; possible D gene TRBD1, 6 bases. CDR1 is SGHDN, CDR2 FVKESK, per germline. The germline V and J ends were trimmed by 0 bases and 5 bases, with 20 bases remaining between them. This CDR3 comprises 17 residues. The entire variable domain, with the rest obtained from reference TRBV14 and TRBJ2-7, is as follows: EAGVTQFPSHSVIEKGQTVTLRCDPISGHDNLYWYRRVMGKEIKFLLHFVKESKQDESGMPNNRFLAERTGGTYSTLKVQPAELEDSGVYFCASSQERGWDTPNEQYFGPGTRLTVT.

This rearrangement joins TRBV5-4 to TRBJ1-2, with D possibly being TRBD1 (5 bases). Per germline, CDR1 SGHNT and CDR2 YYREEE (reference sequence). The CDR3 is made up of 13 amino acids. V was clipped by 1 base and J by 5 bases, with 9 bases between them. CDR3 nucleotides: TGTGCCAGCAGCTTGTCGGGGGAATATGGCTACACCTTC. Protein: CASSLSGEYGYTF.

The CDR3 is CASRANRGSYEQYF. CDR3 bases: TGTGCCAGCAGGGCGAATCGGGGTTCCTACGAGCAGTACTTC. J is TRBJ2-7 and V is TRBV28; D possibly corresponds to TRBD2 (5 bases). V was pared by 6 bases and J by 1 base, with 13 bases between. Germline CDR1 MDHEN, CDR2 SYDVKM. The CDR3 is 14 residues long. Full variable domain (missing parts from reference TRBV28 and TRBJ2-7): DVKVTQSSRYLVKRTGEKVFLECVQDMDHENMFWYRQDPGLGLRLIYFSYDVKMKEKGDIPEGYSVSREKKERFSLILESASTNQTSMYLCASRANRGSYEQYFGPGTRLTVT.

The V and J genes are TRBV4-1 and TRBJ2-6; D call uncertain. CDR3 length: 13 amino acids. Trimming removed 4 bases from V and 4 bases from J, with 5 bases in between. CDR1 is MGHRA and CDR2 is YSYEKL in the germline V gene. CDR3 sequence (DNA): TGCGCCAGCAGCCCTGTGGGGGCCAACGTCCTGACTTTC. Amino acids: CASSPVGANVLTF.

CDR3 region: CASSQAAGQGARGTEAFF. The CDR3 nucleotides read TGTGCCAGCAGCCAAGCGGCGGGACAGGGGGCTAGGGGCACTGAAGCTTTCTTT. The rearrangement links TRBV4-2 to TRBJ1-1; 12 positions agree with TRBD1. From germline, CDR1 is LGHNA and CDR2 YNFKEQ. This CDR3 comprises 18 residues. Trimming at V came to 1 base and at J to 4 bases, leaving 10 bases not matched to a gene.

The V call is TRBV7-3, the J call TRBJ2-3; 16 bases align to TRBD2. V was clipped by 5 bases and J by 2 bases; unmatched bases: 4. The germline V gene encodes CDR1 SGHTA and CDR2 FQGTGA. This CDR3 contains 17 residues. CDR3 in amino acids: CASSPGTSGGATDTQYF. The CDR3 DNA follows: TGTGCCAGCAGCCCCGGGACTAGCGGGGGGGCCACAGATACGCAGTATTTT.

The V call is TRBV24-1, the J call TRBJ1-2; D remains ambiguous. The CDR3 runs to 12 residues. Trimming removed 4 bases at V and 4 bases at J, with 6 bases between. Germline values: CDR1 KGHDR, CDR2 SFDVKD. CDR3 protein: CATSDGFYGYTF. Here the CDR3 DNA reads TGTGCCACCAGTGACGGATTCTATGGCTACACCTTC.

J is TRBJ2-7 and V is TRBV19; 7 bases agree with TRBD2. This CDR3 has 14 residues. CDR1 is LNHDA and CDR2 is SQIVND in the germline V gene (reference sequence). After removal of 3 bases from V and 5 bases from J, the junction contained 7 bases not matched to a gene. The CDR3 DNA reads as TGTGCCAGTAGTATCTTCCCGGGACTAAACGAGCAGTACTTC. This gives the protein CASSIFPGLNEQYF. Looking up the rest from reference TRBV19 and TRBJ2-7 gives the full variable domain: DGGITQSPKYLFRKEGQNVTLSCEQNLNHDAMYWYRQDPGQGLRLIYYSQIVNDFQKGDIAEGYSVSREKKESFPLTVTSAQKNPTAFYLCASSIFPGLNEQYFGPGTRLTVT.

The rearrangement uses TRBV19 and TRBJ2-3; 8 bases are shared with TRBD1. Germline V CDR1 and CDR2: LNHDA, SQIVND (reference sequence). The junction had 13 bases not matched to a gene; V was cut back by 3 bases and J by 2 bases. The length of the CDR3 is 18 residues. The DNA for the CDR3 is TGTGCCAGTAGTATCCAGGGACACCGGGACAGGAACACAGATACGCAGTATTTT. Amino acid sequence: CASSIQGHRDRNTDTQYF. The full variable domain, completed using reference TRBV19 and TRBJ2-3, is DGGITQSPKYLFRKEGQNVTLSCEQNLNHDAMYWYRQDPGQGLRLIYYSQIVNDFQKGDIAEGYSVSREKKESFPLTVTSAQKNPTAFYLCASSIQGHRDRNTDTQYFGPGTRLTVL.

The CDR3 is CASSLNPAGANVLTF. DNA for the CDR3: TGTGCCAGCAGCTTAAACCCCGCTGGGGCCAACGTCCTGACTTTC. This chain connects TRBV7-3 to TRBJ2-6, with D hard to call. V was shortened by 1 base and J by 2 bases, with 6 bases between the two germline ends. This CDR3 contains 15 residues. In germline, CDR1 is SGHTA, CDR2 FQGTGA. The whole variable domain, remainder taken from reference TRBV7-3 and TRBJ2-6, is GAGVSQTPSNKVTEKGKYVELRCDPISGHTALYWYRQSLGQGPEFLIYFQGTGAADDSGLPNDRFFAVRPEGSVSTLKIQRTERGDSAVYLCASSLNPAGANVLTFGAGSRLTVL.

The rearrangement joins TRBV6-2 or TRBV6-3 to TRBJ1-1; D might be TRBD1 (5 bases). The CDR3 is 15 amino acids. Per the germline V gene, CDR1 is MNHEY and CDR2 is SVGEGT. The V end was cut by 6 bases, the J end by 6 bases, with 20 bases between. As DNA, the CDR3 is TGTGCCAGCAGCTCTAACCTGCAGGGAGGATCTGAAGCTTTCTTT. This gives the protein CASSSNLQGGSEAFF.

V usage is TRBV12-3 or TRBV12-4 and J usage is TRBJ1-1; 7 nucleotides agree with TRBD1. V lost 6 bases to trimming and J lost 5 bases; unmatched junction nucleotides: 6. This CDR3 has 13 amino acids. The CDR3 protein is CASSPDRVTEAFF. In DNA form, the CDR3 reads TGTGCCAGCAGCCCCGACAGGGTTACTGAAGCTTTCTTT.